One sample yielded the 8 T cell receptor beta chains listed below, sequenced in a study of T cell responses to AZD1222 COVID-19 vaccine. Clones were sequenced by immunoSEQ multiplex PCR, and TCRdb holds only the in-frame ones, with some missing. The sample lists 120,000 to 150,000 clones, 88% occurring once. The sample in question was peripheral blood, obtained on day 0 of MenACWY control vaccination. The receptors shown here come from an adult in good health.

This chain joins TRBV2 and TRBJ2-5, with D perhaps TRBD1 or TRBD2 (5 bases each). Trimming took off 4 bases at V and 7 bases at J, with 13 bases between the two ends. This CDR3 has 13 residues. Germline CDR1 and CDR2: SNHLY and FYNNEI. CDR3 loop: CASSAGPRMTQYF. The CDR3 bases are TGTGCCAGCAGTGCGGGACCTCGAATGACCCAGTACTTC.

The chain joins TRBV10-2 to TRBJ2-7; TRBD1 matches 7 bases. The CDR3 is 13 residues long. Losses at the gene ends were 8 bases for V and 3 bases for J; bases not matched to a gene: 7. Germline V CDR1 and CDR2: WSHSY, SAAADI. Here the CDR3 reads CASFRTGDYEQYF. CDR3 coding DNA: TGCGCCAGCTTTCGGACAGGAGACTACGAGCAGTACTTC.

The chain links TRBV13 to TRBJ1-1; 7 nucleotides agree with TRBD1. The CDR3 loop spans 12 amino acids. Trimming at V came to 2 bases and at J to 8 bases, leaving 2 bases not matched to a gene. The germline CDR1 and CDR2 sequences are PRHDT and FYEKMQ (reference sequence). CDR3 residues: CASSLRQGEAFF. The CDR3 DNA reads TGTGCCAGCAGCTTACGACAGGGAGAAGCTTTCTTT.

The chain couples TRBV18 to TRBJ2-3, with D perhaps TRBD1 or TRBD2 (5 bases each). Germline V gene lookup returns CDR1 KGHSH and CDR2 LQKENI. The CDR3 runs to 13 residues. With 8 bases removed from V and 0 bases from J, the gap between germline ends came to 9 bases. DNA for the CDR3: TGTGCCAGCGGGGGAGCTAGCACAGATACGCAGTATTTT. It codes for CASGGASTDTQYF.

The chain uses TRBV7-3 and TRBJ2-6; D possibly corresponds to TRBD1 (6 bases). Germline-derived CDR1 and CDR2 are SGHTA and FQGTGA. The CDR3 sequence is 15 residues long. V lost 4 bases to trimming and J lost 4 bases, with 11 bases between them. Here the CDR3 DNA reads TGTGCCAGCAGCTCGCAGGGGCCGGGGGCCAACGTCCTGACTTTC. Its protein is CASSSQGPGANVLTF.

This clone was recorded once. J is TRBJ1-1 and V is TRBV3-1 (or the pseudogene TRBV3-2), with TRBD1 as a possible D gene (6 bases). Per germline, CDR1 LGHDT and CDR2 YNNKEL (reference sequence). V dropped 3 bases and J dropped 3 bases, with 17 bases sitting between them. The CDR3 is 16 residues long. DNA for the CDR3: TGTGCCAGCAGCCACAGACTGATTAAGGGGGACACTGAAGCTTTCTTT. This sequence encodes CASSHRLIKGDTEAFF.

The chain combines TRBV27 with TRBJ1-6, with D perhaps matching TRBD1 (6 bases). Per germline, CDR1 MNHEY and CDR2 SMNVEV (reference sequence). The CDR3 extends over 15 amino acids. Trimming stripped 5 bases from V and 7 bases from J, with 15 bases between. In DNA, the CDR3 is TGTGCCAGCAGTGTGACAGGCCTAGGGAATTCACCCCTCCACTTT. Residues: CASSVTGLGNSPLHF.

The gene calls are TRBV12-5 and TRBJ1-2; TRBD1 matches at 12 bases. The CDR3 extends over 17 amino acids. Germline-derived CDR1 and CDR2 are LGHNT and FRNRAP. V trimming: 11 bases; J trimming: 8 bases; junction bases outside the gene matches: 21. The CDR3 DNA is TGTGCTCCACGACGCCCCAGACGGGACAGGGGGCGAGAAGGCTACACCTTC. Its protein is CAPRRPRRDRGREGYTF.